The 16 T cell receptor beta chains below come from one sample, sequenced in a study of Ad26.COV2.S vaccination and SARS-CoV-2 variants. Documented treatment: about 20 received Ad26.COV2.S at low or high dose, single or two shots; about 5 received placebo; per-sample allocation not given. Collection of samples fell on day 63 after the first vaccine or placebo injection. TCRdb's table, derived via immunoSEQ multiplex PCR, lists solely in-frame clones and lacks some. The data show roughly 300,000 clones, 75% to 90% seen once. The source material was peripheral blood, sampled in a trial of Ad26.COV2.S vaccine versus placebo. The receptors stem from a person aged 18 to 59 who received the Ad26.COV2.S COVID-19 vaccine or a placebo.

This chain uses TRBV5-1 with TRBJ1-1; D is unresolved. The CDR3 runs to 13 residues. In germline, CDR1 is SGHRS, CDR2 YFSETQ. V was clipped by 4 bases and J by 5 bases, with 12 bases between them. The CDR3 sequence is CASSLTPGTEAFF. The CDR3 DNA reads TGCGCCAGCAGCCTCACCCCGGGGACTGAAGCTTTCTTT.

This chain connects TRBV4-1 to TRBJ1-1; TRBD1 is a possible D gene (5 bases). This CDR3 comprises 15 residues. V was shortened by 3 bases and J by 0 bases, with 11 bases between the two germline ends. The germline CDR1 and CDR2 sequences are MGHRA and YSYEKL. The CDR3, as DNA: TGCGCCAGCAGCCAGCAGGGCGAGCTGAACACTGAAGCTTTCTTT. Its translation is CASSQQGELNTEAFF.

The gene calls are TRBV6-2 or TRBV6-3 and TRBJ2-3; 7 bases match TRBD2. Germline trimming cut 0 bases from V and 3 bases from J; bases unmatched to any gene: 12. The CDR3 contains 18 residues. In germline, CDR1 is MNHEY, CDR2 SVGEGT. The CDR3 DNA reads as TGTGCCAGCAGTTACTCGAACACGGCGGGAGAGGATACAGATACGCAGTATTTT. It yields the protein CASSYSNTAGEDTDTQYF.

The chain carries TRBV15 and TRBJ2-1; 7 positions match TRBD2. The germline gives CDR1 LNHNV, CDR2 YYDKDF (reference sequence). Germline trimming cut 3 bases from V and 10 bases from J; bases unmatched to any gene: 6. The CDR3 extends over 13 amino acids. The CDR3 nucleotides read TGTGCCACCAGCAGGCGACGGGGAGGGGAGCAGTTCTTC. Protein: CATSRRRGGEQFF.

The V gene is TRBV5-1, the J gene TRBJ1-5; possible D gene TRBD1, 5 bases. This CDR3 is 15 amino acids long. Between the trimmed V and J ends, which lost 5 bases and 2 bases, there was a span of 14 bases. The germline V gene encodes CDR1 SGHRS and CDR2 YFSETQ. The CDR3 protein is CASREGPRGNQPQHF. For the CDR3, the DNA is TGCGCCAGCAGGGAGGGGCCGAGAGGCAATCAGCCCCAGCATTTT. Supplemented by reference TRBV5-1 and TRBJ1-5, the full variable domain reads KAGVTQTPRYLIKTRGQQVTLSCSPISGHRSVSWYQQTPGQGLQFLFEYFSETQRNKGNFPGRFSGRQFSNSRSEMNVSTLELGDSALYLCASREGPRGNQPQHFGDGTRLSIL.

The chain couples TRBV30 to TRBJ2-7; 9 bases are a match to TRBD1. Trimming at V came to 2 bases and at J to 1 base, leaving 3 bases not matched to a gene. CDR3 length equals 14 residues. Germline assignment: CDR1 GTSNPN and CDR2 SVGIG (reference sequence). DNA for the CDR3: TGTGCCTGGAGTACCGGGACAGGGTCCTACGAGCAGTACTTC. It is translated as CAWSTGTGSYEQYF.

The rearrangement uses TRBV27 and TRBJ2-1; 8 positions match TRBD1. The CDR3 runs 14 residues. Germline V CDR1 and CDR2: MNHEY, SMNVEV (reference sequence). V was clipped by 6 bases and J by 1 base; unmatched bases: 2. The CDR3 protein is CASSWDRSYNEQFF. CDR3 bases: TGTGCCAGCAGCTGGGACAGGTCCTACAATGAGCAGTTCTTC.

The genes are TRBV11-2 and TRBJ2-7; the match to TRBD2 covers 7 bases. Germline V gene sequence: CDR1 SGHAT, CDR2 FQNNGV. Germline trimming cut 2 bases from V and 6 bases from J; bases unmatched to any gene: 10. The CDR3 has 15 amino acids. CDR3 region: CASSLRRGTPGEQYF. For the CDR3, the DNA is TGTGCCAGCAGCTTACGGCGGGGGACCCCAGGCGAGCAGTACTTC.

This chain links TRBV2 with TRBJ1-2; D is undetermined. Trimming left V 3 bases short and J 6 bases short, with 14 bases between. This CDR3 spans 14 amino acids. Looked up from germline, CDR1 is SNHLY and CDR2 is FYNNEI. The CDR3 reads CASSEGRLKDGYTF. The CDR3 DNA sequence: TGTGCCAGCAGTGAGGGCAGACTGAAGGATGGCTACACCTTC.

This chain links TRBV28 with TRBJ2-1; 9 nucleotides agree with TRBD2. With 4 bases clipped from V and 4 bases from J, the junction kept 14 bases outside the gene matches. Looked up from germline, CDR1 is MDHEN and CDR2 is SYDVKM. This CDR3 is built from 18 residues. CDR3 nucleotides: TGTGCCAGCAGTTCGCTTTCTAGCGGGAAGGCGGGGTACAATGAGCAGTTCTTC. Amino acid sequence: CASSSLSSGKAGYNEQFF.

This clone was counted a few times. The V gene is TRBV27, the J gene TRBJ1-1, with D hard to call. Germline V gene lookup returns CDR1 MNHEY and CDR2 SMNVEV (reference sequence). The CDR3 sequence is 13 residues long. V was cut by 6 bases and J by 3 bases, with 11 bases left in between. The CDR3: CASSQVGYTEAFF. In DNA form, the CDR3 reads TGTGCCAGCAGCCAGGTGGGTTACACTGAAGCTTTCTTT.

The V gene is TRBV2, the J gene TRBJ2-7; no clear D. This CDR3 has 14 amino acids. Germline V gene data show CDR1 as SNHLY and CDR2 as FYNNEI. Trimming shortened V by 6 bases and J by 2 bases, and 14 bases separated the two germline ends. The CDR3 reads CASRDLGFPYEQYF. CDR3 DNA sequence: TGTGCCAGCAGAGATTTGGGGTTTCCCTACGAGCAGTACTTC.

The CDR3 DNA sequence: TGTGCCAGCAGCCCACTTGGAGAGCGGGTCACAGATACGCAGTATTTT. Encoded protein: CASSPLGERVTDTQYF. V is TRBV6-2 or TRBV6-3 and J is TRBJ2-3; tentative D call: TRBD2 (6 bases). CDR1 is MNHEY, CDR2 SVGEGT, per germline. The CDR3 totals 16 residues. V lost 6 bases to trimming and J lost 2 bases, with 18 bases between them.

The J gene is TRBJ1-2, the V gene TRBV5-4, with 9 bases lining up with TRBD1. The length of the CDR3 is 16 residues. Germline CDR1 reads SGHNT; CDR2 reads YYREEE (reference sequence). The junction had 9 bases not matched to a gene; V was cut back by 1 base and J by 5 bases. CDR3: CASSLNGGTGRYGYTF. Written as DNA, the CDR3 is TGTGCCAGCAGCTTGAATGGCGGGACAGGGAGATATGGCTACACCTTC.

The rearrangement joins TRBV24-1 to TRBJ1-1; no firm D call. V gave up 10 bases and J gave up 8 bases, with 10 bases separating them. The germline V gene has CDR1 KGHDR and CDR2 SFDVKD. This CDR3 spans 10 amino acids. CDR3 nucleotide sequence: TGTGCCACAGCCGGGTTAGAAGCTTTCTTT. Amino acid sequence: CATAGLEAFF.

The chain employs TRBV6-5 and TRBJ1-4, with a weak D call TRBD1 (5 bases). The V end was cut by 2 bases, the J end by 0 bases, with 10 bases between. CDR1 is MNHEY and CDR2 is SVGAGI in the germline V gene. The CDR3 has 16 residues. CDR3 sequence: CASSYKGTSTNEKLFF. CDR3 DNA: TGTGCCAGCAGTTACAAAGGGACTTCAACTAATGAAAAACTGTTTTTT.